This T cell receptor (beta chain) appears in the sequencing data of a study of T cells in Graves' hyperthyroidism and ophthalmopathy. Study-wide results and limits: Before onset, by a median of approximately 6.8 months, the model predicted ophthalmopathy.

RNA transcripts were the template for amplifying TCR beta CDR3 regions. Carried out on the TCR CDR3, a first-round RT-PCR used the HTBI primer set. TCRdb called the multiplex PCR reads again in MiXCR, with one record for every CDR3 protein. Here the sample spans a few hundred thousand distinct CDR3 sequences, about a sixth being singletons. This clonotype was recorded many times. Antigen specificity is unknown. The V end lost 5 bases, the J end lost 1 base, and 15 bases lay between the germline ends. The CDR3 is 15 residues long. CDR1 PRHDT and CDR2 FYEKMQ come from the germline V gene (reference sequence). Hyperthyroidism patients were newly diagnosed, had disease duration under 2 months, and were aged 18 to 65 years.

The receptor was isolated from a woman aged 25 to 39 with Graves' hyperthyroidism. Sequenced sample: blood. The chain combines TRBV13 with TRBJ2-7, with D unresolved. In DNA form, the CDR3 reads TGTGCCAGCAGCACCCGGGTGGGCGGTTCCTACGAGCAGTACTTC. It specifies CASSTRVGGSYEQYF. Together with reference TRBV13 and TRBJ2-7, the CDR3 gives the full variable domain: AAGVIQSPRHLIKEKRETATLKCYPIPRHDTVYWYQQGPGQDPQFLISFYEKMQSDKGSIPDRFSAQQFSDYHSELNMSSLELGDSALYFCASSTRVGGSYEQYFGPGTRLTVT.